Below are 24 T cell receptor beta chains sequenced from a single sample in a study of T cells in Graves' hyperthyroidism and ophthalmopathy (dated by TCRdb to about 2019). Receptor amplification or capture employed multiplex PCR. The sequencer listed for this sample is Illumina HiSeq 2000. The TCR beta CDR3 regions were amplified from the RNA transcripts. A first-round RT-PCR of the TCR CDR3 used the HTBI primer set with the Qiagen OneStep RT-PCR kit. The public reads were reprocessed in TCRdb via fastp at Q25 and MiXCR, keeping in-frame beta chains. Rows are unified per CDR3 protein, each entry keeping the most common DNA and genes. The sample profile shows 300,000 to 450,000 distinct CDR3 sequences; around 14% of them were found once. The top ten constitute roughly 26% of the sample. The sequenced sample was blood. The origin of the receptors is a woman in her late teens or twenties with Graves' hyperthyroidism that later progressed to Graves' ophthalmopathy.

This chain connects TRBV6-6 to TRBJ2-1; no clear D. The CDR3 extends over 12 amino acids. CDR1 and CDR2 from the germline V gene are MNHNY and SVGAGI (reference sequence). Deletions cut 0 bases from V and 8 bases from J, with 5 bases between. CDR3: CASSYSKHEQFF. CDR3 DNA sequence: TGTGCCAGCAGTTACTCGAAACATGAGCAGTTCTTC.

The chain has TRBV6-1 and TRBJ2-6; D may correspond to TRBD1 or TRBD2 (5 bases each). The CDR3 consists of 19 residues. The germline CDR1 and CDR2 sequences are MNHNS and SASEGT. V dropped 6 bases and J dropped 1 base, with 22 bases sitting between them. CDR3 protein: CASRAYRDGYKSGANVLTF. DNA of the CDR3: TGTGCCAGCAGGGCATATCGGGACGGGTACAAGTCTGGGGCCAACGTCCTGACTTTC.

Concerning this clonotype: Germline and junction disagree at one end, which may indicate a read error. The chain employs TRBV7-8 and TRBJ2-1, with TRBD2 matching over 12 bases. Germline V lookup: CDR1 SGHVS, CDR2 FQNEAQ. The CDR3 extends over 16 amino acids. CDR3 sequence reads: CASSRLAGVSHNEQFF. The DNA of the CDR3 is TGTGCCAGCAGCCGACTAGCGGGAGTCTCCCACAATGAGCAGTTCTTC. Together with reference TRBV7-8 and TRBJ2-1, the CDR3 gives the full variable domain: GAGVSQSPRYKVAKRGQDVALRCDPISGHVSLFWYQQALGQGPEFLTYFQNEAQLDKSGLPSDRFFAERPEGSVSTLKIQRTQQEDSAVYLCASSRLAGVSHNEQFFGPGTRLTVL.

V gene TRBV4-1 combines with J gene TRBJ1-1; D may be TRBD1 (6 bases). The CDR3 is 15 amino acids. Germline V gene sequence: CDR1 MGHRA, CDR2 YSYEKL. V lost 1 base to trimming and J lost 5 bases, with 14 bases between them. Here the CDR3 reads CASSQVWGTGTEAFF. In DNA form, the CDR3 reads TGCGCCAGCAGCCAAGTTTGGGGAACAGGGACTGAAGCTTTCTTT.

This clonotype was detected many times. This sequence joins TRBV2 and TRBJ2-1; D tentatively fits TRBD1 or TRBD2 (5 bases each). The CDR3 has 14 amino acids. Germline CDR1 SNHLY, CDR2 FYNNEI. V gave up 2 bases and J gave up 6 bases, with 11 bases separating them. The CDR3 DNA follows: TGTGCCAGCAGTGAAAGGGTGAGGGGCAATGAGCAGTTCTTC. It specifies CASSERVRGNEQFF.

This clonotype was detected once. The chain has TRBV7-3 and TRBJ2-4, with TRBD1 identical over 10 bases. J was trimmed by 14 bases and V by 5 bases; bases with no gene match: 15. The CDR3 length is 15 residues. Germline V lookup: CDR1 SGHTA, CDR2 FQGTGA. CDR3 amino acids: CASSLDSGTGAKKYF. The CDR3, as DNA: TGTGCCAGCAGCCTCGATTCCGGGACAGGGGCTAAAAAGTACTTC.

This chain links TRBV6-1 with TRBJ2-5; D might be TRBD1 (5 bases). The CDR3 is 13 amino acids. V lost 6 bases to trimming and J lost 1 base, with 9 bases between them. The germline gives CDR1 MNHNS, CDR2 SASEGT. CDR3 DNA sequence: TGTGCCAGCAGCCGGACACTCCAAGAGACCCAGTACTTC. Translated: CASSRTLQETQYF.

About this clonotype: Mismatch with germline at one junction end may stem from a read error. The V and J genes are TRBV7-8 and TRBJ1-5; D call uncertain. The CDR3 extends over 13 amino acids. Germline assignment: CDR1 SGHVS and CDR2 FQNEAQ. CDR3 DNA sequence: TGTGCCACCAGCCCCAATAGCAATCAGCCCCAGCATTTT. Translation gives CATSPNSNQPQHF.

In its sample, this clonotype was seen many times. The rearrangement joins TRBV13 to TRBJ2-2; possibly TRBD2 for D (5 bases). Germline loops: CDR1 PRHDT, CDR2 FYEKMQ (reference sequence). The CDR3 runs to 14 residues. Trimming stripped 3 bases from V and 7 bases from J, with 12 bases between. The DNA of the CDR3 is TGTGCCAGCAGCTTGGGTAACGGGGTCGGGGAGCTGTTTTTT. Its translation is CASSLGNGVGELFF.

This clonotype was seen at least ten times. V gene TRBV5-1 combines with J gene TRBJ2-7; TRBD2 matches at 13 bases. Losses at the gene ends were 4 bases for V and 6 bases for J; bases not matched to a gene: 10. Germline V gene data show CDR1 as SGHRS and CDR2 as YFSETQ. There are 16 residues in the CDR3. CDR3: CASSPGTSGVSGEQYF. Here the CDR3 DNA reads TGCGCCAGCAGCCCGGGGACTAGCGGGGTATCAGGCGAGCAGTACTTC.

This clonotype was picked up many times. This chain links TRBV20-1 with TRBJ2-7; 8 nucleotides agree with TRBD2. V was clipped by 6 bases and J by 2 bases; unmatched bases: 9. Per the germline V gene, CDR1 is DFQATT and CDR2 is SNEGSKA (reference sequence). This CDR3 region has 14 residues. The CDR3 DNA reads TGCAGTGCCGCCCCGGGAGGGAGGGCCTACGAGCAGTACTTC. It codes for CSAAPGGRAYEQYF.

V is TRBV9 and J is TRBJ2-1; D may be TRBD2 (5 bases). The CDR3 has 15 residues. In germline, CDR1 is SGDLS, CDR2 YYNGEE. The V end lost 0 bases, the J end lost 8 bases, and 15 bases lay between the germline ends. The CDR3 loop is CASSVVGMAGDEQFF. CDR3 nucleotide sequence: TGTGCCAGCAGCGTAGTCGGGATGGCTGGCGATGAGCAGTTCTTC.

The chain recombines TRBV6-1 with TRBJ2-5; TRBD2 is a possible D gene (5 bases). Germline CDR1 reads MNHNS; CDR2 reads SASEGT. With 4 bases removed from V and 3 bases from J, the gap between germline ends came to 9 bases. This CDR3 spans 13 amino acids. The CDR3: CASSAGVKETQYF. For the CDR3, the DNA is TGTGCCAGCAGTGCCGGGGTAAAAGAGACCCAGTACTTC.

The sample holds many counts of this clonotype. The chain has TRBV2 and TRBJ2-7; the D call may be TRBD1 or TRBD2 (6 bases each). The CDR3 has 18 amino acids. V lost 0 bases to trimming and J lost 4 bases, with 22 bases between them. Germline CDR1 is SNHLY and CDR2 is FYNNEI. In DNA form, the CDR3 reads TGTGCCAGCAGTGAAGCGCATAGCGGACAGTCGTACTTTTACGAGCAGTACTTC. Its protein product is CASSEAHSGQSYFYEQYF. Full variable domain (rest looked up from reference TRBV2 and TRBJ2-7): EPEVTQTPSHQVTQMGQEVILRCVPISNHLYFYWYRQILGQKVEFLVSFYNNEISEKSEIFDDQFSVERPDGSNFTLKIRSTKLEDSAMYFCASSEAHSGQSYFYEQYFGPGTRLTVT.

J is TRBJ2-7 and V is TRBV4-1; 12 bases are shared with TRBD2. The CDR3 has 16 amino acids. The J segment lost 5 bases and the V segment lost 1 base, leaving 6 bases of the junction unmatched. CDR1 is MGHRA and CDR2 is YSYEKL in the germline V gene. The CDR3 DNA sequence: TGCGCCAGCAGCCAAGTGACTAGCGGGAGCGCTAACGAGCAGTACTTC. This encodes CASSQVTSGSANEQYF.

This clonotype occurred many times. The chain recombines TRBV28 with TRBJ2-7; TRBD2 matches at 8 bases. CDR3 length: 15 residues. Trimming cost V 1 base and J 2 bases; bases outside gene matches: 4. The germline V gene encodes CDR1 MDHEN and CDR2 SYDVKM. For the CDR3, the DNA is TGTGCCAGCAGTTTATCTATTAGCGGGACCTACGAGCAGTACTTC. Amino acids: CASSLSISGTYEQYF. Looking up the rest from reference TRBV28 and TRBJ2-7 gives the full variable domain: DVKVTQSSRYLVKRTGEKVFLECVQDMDHENMFWYRQDPGLGLRLIYFSYDVKMKEKGDIPEGYSVSREKKERFSLILESASTNQTSMYLCASSLSISGTYEQYFGPGTRLTVT.

The CDR3 loop is CASSWLGRSYEQYF. The CDR3 DNA follows: TGTGCCAGCAGCTGGCTAGGCCGCTCCTACGAGCAGTACTTC. The chain employs TRBV11-2 and TRBJ2-7; no clear D gene. Germline loops: CDR1 SGHAT, CDR2 FQNNGV. V lost 4 bases to trimming and J lost 0 bases, with 10 bases between them. The CDR3 covers 14 residues. The whole variable domain, remainder taken from reference TRBV11-2 and TRBJ2-7, is EAGVAQSPRYKIIEKRQSVAFWCNPISGHATLYWYQQILGQGPKLLIQFQNNGVVDDSQLPKDRFSAERLKGVDSTLKIQPAKLEDSAVYLCASSWLGRSYEQYFGPGTRLTVT.

This clonotype was picked up many times. CDR3 residues: CASSLSAGTGDGYTF. DNA for the CDR3: TGTGCCAGCAGCCTATCAGCCGGGACAGGGGATGGCTACACCTTC. V usage is TRBV14 and J usage is TRBJ1-2, with 10 bases aligning to TRBD1. The germline V gene encodes CDR1 SGHDN and CDR2 FVKESK. Germline trimming cut 4 bases from V and 6 bases from J; bases unmatched to any gene: 8. The CDR3 is made up of 15 amino acids.

On this clonotype itself: Possible read error: a much larger clone is one base away. The chain is built from TRBV28 and TRBJ1-2, with D unresolved. This CDR3 has 14 residues. In germline, CDR1 is MDHEN, CDR2 SYDVKM. Here the CDR3 DNA reads TGTGCCAGCAGCCACCTAAGCACCTACTATGGCTGCACCTTC. It specifies CASSHLSTYYGCTF.

The chain joins TRBV15 to TRBJ1-4, with a possible D match to TRBD1 (5 bases). V was trimmed by 5 bases and J by 0 bases, leaving 19 bases between them. From germline, CDR1 is LNHNV and CDR2 YYDKDF (reference sequence). This CDR3 comprises 18 residues. In DNA form, the CDR3 reads TGTGCCACCAGCCCGACCGAGGGGATACCTACAACTAATGAAAAACTGTTTTTT. It specifies CATSPTEGIPTTNEKLFF.

This clonotype was observed at least ten times. This chain links TRBV20-1 with TRBJ2-5; D not resolved. V lost 0 bases, J lost 5 bases, and 19 bases lay in between. The CDR3 has 16 residues. CDR1 is DFQATT and CDR2 is SNEGSKA in the germline V gene (reference sequence). The CDR3 DNA follows: TGCAGTGCTAGAGATCGTGTGACTCCCTCTCGGGAGACCCAGTACTTC. It yields the protein CSARDRVTPSRETQYF.

This clonotype was observed at least ten times. The chain recombines TRBV2 with TRBJ1-5; maybe TRBD1 (5 bases). Trimming removed 8 bases at V and 7 bases at J, with 18 bases between. There are 14 residues in the CDR3. Germline V gene sequence: CDR1 SNHLY, CDR2 FYNNEI. The CDR3 nucleotides are TGTGCCAGCGGTAGGGTCCCAAAGGGGCAGCCCCAGCATTTT. Protein product: CASGRVPKGQPQHF.

The chain links TRBV9 to TRBJ2-1, with 7 bases aligning to TRBD2. CDR1 is SGDLS and CDR2 is YYNGEE in the germline V gene. Trimming at V came to 4 bases and at J to 1 base, leaving 5 bases not matched to a gene. The length of the CDR3 is 15 residues. CDR3 nucleotides: TGTGCCAGCAGCAAGTCTAGCGGTTCCTACAATGAGCAGTTCTTC. This translates into CASSKSSGSYNEQFF.

This chain connects TRBV24-1 to TRBJ2-5; 8 bases match TRBD1. J lost 4 bases, V lost 3 bases, and 6 bases had no gene match. The CDR3 is 15 amino acids. Germline V CDR1 and CDR2: KGHDR, SFDVKD. CDR3 in amino acids: CATSDLDRGGETQYF. CDR3 coding DNA: TGTGCCACCAGTGATCTCGACAGGGGAGGAGAGACCCAGTACTTC.